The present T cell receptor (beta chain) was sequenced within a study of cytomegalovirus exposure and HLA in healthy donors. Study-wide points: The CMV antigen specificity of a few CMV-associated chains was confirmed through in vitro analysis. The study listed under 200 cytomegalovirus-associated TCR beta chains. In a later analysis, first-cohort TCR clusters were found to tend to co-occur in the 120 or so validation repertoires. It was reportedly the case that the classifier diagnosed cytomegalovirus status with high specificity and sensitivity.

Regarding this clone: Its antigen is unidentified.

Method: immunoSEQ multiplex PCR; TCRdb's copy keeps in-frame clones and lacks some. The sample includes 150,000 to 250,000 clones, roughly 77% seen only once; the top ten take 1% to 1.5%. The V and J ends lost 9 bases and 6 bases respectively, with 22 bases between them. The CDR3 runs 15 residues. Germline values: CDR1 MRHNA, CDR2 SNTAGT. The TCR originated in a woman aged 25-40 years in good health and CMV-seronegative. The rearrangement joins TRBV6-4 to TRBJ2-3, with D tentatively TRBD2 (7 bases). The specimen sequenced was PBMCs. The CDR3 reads CASAPLAGAGDTQYF. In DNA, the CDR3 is TGTGCCAGTGCCCCCCTGGCGGGGGCCGGGGATACGCAGTATTTT.